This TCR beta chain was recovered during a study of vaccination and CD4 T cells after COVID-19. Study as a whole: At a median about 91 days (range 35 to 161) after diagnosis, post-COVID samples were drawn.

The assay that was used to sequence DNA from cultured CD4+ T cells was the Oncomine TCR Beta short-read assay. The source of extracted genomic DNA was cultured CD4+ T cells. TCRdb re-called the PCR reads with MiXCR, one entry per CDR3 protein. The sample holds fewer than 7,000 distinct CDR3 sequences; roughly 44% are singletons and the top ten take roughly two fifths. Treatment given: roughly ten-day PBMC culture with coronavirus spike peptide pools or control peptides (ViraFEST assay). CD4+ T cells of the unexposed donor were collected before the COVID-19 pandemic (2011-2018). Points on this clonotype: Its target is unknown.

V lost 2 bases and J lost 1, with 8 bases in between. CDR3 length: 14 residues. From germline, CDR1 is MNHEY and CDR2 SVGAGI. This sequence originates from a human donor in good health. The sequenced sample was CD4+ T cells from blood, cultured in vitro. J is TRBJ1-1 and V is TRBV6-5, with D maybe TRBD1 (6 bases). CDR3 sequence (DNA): TGTGCCAGCAGTTACCAGGGGAGGAACACTGAAGCTTTCTTT. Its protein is CASSYQGRNTEAFF.